These 28 T cell receptor beta chains were all obtained from the same sample, sequenced in a study of CD8+ T cells in alopecia areata. As the sequencing template, cDNA was produced by extracting RNA and reverse transcribing it. Method: immunoSEQ multiplex PCR; TCRdb's copy keeps in-frame clones and lacks some. The sample includes about 150,000 clones, less than 75% of them seen just once. The sequenced material came from CD8+ T cells sorted from blood. These receptor sequences come from a human donor in good health.

This clone was recorded a few times. Other DNA variants within this sample encode the same CDR3. This sequence joins TRBV5-1 and TRBJ1-1; no clear D gene. This CDR3 contains 14 residues. V was trimmed by 0 bases and J by 0 bases, leaving 6 bases between them. The germline gives CDR1 SGHRS, CDR2 YFSETQ. The CDR3 protein is CASSLGGMNTEAFF. Written as DNA, the CDR3 is TGCGCCAGCAGCTTGGGGGGTATGAACACTGAAGCTTTCTTT.

The rearrangement joins TRBV14 to TRBJ1-2; D remains ambiguous. The V end was cut by 0 bases, the J end by 3 bases, with 11 bases between. The CDR3 is made up of 15 amino acids. CDR1 is SGHDN and CDR2 is FVKESK in the germline V gene. As DNA, the CDR3 is TGTGCCAGCAGCCAAGACGGCGCTGGGGACTATGGCTACACCTTC. Amino acid sequence: CASSQDGAGDYGYTF.

The V and J genes are TRBV7-6 and TRBJ2-2; D unresolved. The CDR3 has 16 amino acids. The V gene lost 5 bases and the J gene lost 6 bases, with 19 bases spanning the gap. The germline V gene encodes CDR1 SGHVS and CDR2 FNYEAQ. The chain's CDR3 is CASSPYGPGWSGELFF. For the CDR3, the DNA is TGTGCCAGCAGCCCATACGGACCGGGCTGGTCCGGGGAGCTGTTTTTT.

This clone was observed a few times. V is TRBV28 and J is TRBJ1-2; 7 bases align to TRBD1. CDR3 size: 18 residues. With V trimmed by 10 bases and J by 4 bases, 24 bases remained unmatched. Germline assignment: CDR1 MDHEN and CDR2 SYDVKM. For the CDR3, the DNA is TGTGCCACACAGAGAGGGGGCGACGTGAGGCCGACCCCCTATGGCTACACCTTC. Amino acids: CATQRGGDVRPTPYGYTF.

The rearrangement uses TRBV25-1 and TRBJ2-7; D is undetermined. Deletions cut 5 bases from V and 1 base from J, with 6 bases between. This CDR3 has 12 amino acids. Germline-derived CDR1 and CDR2 are MGHDK and SYGVNS. The DNA of the CDR3 is TGTGCCAGCAGTCGCAGGTCCTACGAGCAGTACTTC. It specifies CASSRRSYEQYF.

There are a few counts of this clone. The J gene is TRBJ2-1, the V gene TRBV9; 14 nucleotides line up with TRBD2. CDR3 length: 15 residues. The ends lost 3 bases at V and 7 bases at J; junction bases unmatched: 3. Germline CDR1 SGDLS, CDR2 YYNGEE. CDR3 sequence: CASSETSGRVNEQFF. In DNA, the CDR3 is TGTGCCAGCAGCGAGACTAGCGGGAGGGTAAATGAGCAGTTCTTC. Based on the CDR3 plus reference TRBV9 and TRBJ2-1, the full variable domain is DSGVTQTPKHLITATGQRVTLRCSPRSGDLSVYWYQQSLDQGLQFLIQYYNGEERAKGNILERFSAQQFPDLHSELNLSSLELGDSALYFCASSETSGRVNEQFFGPGTRLTVL.

The V gene is TRBV29-1, the J gene TRBJ2-2, with TRBD1 matching 10 bases. The CDR3 sequence is 14 residues long. The germline CDR1 and CDR2 sequences are SQVTM and ANQGSEA. V lost 5 bases, J lost 2 bases, and 2 bases stayed unmatched. The CDR3 sequence is CSVRQGANTGELFF. CDR3 in DNA: TGCAGCGTTAGACAGGGGGCTAACACCGGGGAGCTGTTTTTT.

The V and J genes are TRBV13 and TRBJ2-7; TRBD2 might be the D (5 bases). V dropped 6 bases and J dropped 2 bases, with 17 bases sitting between them. The CDR3 has 15 amino acids. Germline CDR1 PRHDT, CDR2 FYEKMQ (reference sequence). The CDR3 nucleotides read TGTGCCAGCAGACCCTCGAAGGACGGGACCTACGAGCAGTACTTC. It encodes CASRPSKDGTYEQYF.

This chain uses TRBV7-8 with TRBJ2-7, with D possibly called TRBD1 or TRBD2 (6 bases each). V dropped 5 bases and J dropped 4 bases, with 18 bases sitting between them. Germline V gene sequence: CDR1 SGHVS, CDR2 FQNEAQ. The CDR3 covers 15 residues. The CDR3 region has the DNA TGTGCCAGCAGCCCACAGGGACTTATATCATACGAGCAGTACTTC. Its translation is CASSPQGLISYEQYF. Combining the CDR3 with reference TRBV7-8 and TRBJ2-7 gives the whole variable domain GAGVSQSPRYKVAKRGQDVALRCDPISGHVSLFWYQQALGQGPEFLTYFQNEAQLDKSGLPSDRFFAERPEGSVSTLKIQRTQQEDSAVYLCASSPQGLISYEQYFGPGTRLTVT.

This rearrangement joins TRBV29-1 to TRBJ2-3; tentatively, D is TRBD2 (6 bases). CDR1 and CDR2 (germline): SQVTM, ANQGSEA. Trimming removed 4 bases from V and 0 bases from J, with 11 bases in between. The CDR3 loop spans 14 amino acids. The DNA of the CDR3 is TGCAGCGTTGTAGCGGAGATTAGCACAGATACGCAGTATTTT. Its protein product is CSVVAEISTDTQYF.

The chain uses TRBV11-2 and TRBJ2-5; D is possibly TRBD1 (6 bases). Germline values: CDR1 SGHAT, CDR2 FQNNGV. Trimming left V 0 bases short and J 3 bases short, with 8 bases between. The CDR3 has 14 residues. The CDR3 nucleotides are TGTGCCAGCAGCTTAGAATGGGACAAAGAGACCCAGTACTTC. Amino acids: CASSLEWDKETQYF.

This chain connects TRBV4-1 to TRBJ2-7, with 9 nucleotides matching TRBD2. Germline V gene sequence: CDR1 MGHRA, CDR2 YSYEKL. CDR3 length: 15 residues. Germline trimming cut 5 bases from V and 4 bases from J; bases unmatched to any gene: 9. The CDR3 nucleotides read TGCGCCAGCAGCTCCCGGGTTAGCGGGAGTTACGAGCAGTACTTC. Its protein product is CASSSRVSGSYEQYF.

A remark on this clone: Other DNA sequences in the same sample also yield this CDR3. The chain uses TRBV29-1 and TRBJ1-2; D is uncertain. Germline CDR1 is SQVTM and CDR2 is ANQGSEA. The V end lost 3 bases, the J end lost 6 bases, and 8 bases lay between the germline ends. The CDR3 loop spans 11 amino acids. The chain's CDR3 is CSVEGRDGYTF. CDR3 DNA: TGCAGCGTTGAGGGTAGGGATGGCTACACCTTC.

This clone showed up just a few times. The V gene is TRBV29-1, the J gene TRBJ1-2; the D is unclear. CDR1 is SQVTM, CDR2 ANQGSEA, per germline. Trimming left V 0 bases short and J 3 bases short, with 8 bases between. CDR3 size: 13 residues. CDR3 sequence reads: CSVEETEDYGYTF. The CDR3 DNA reads as TGCAGCGTTGAAGAAACAGAGGACTATGGCTACACCTTC.

The rearrangement uses TRBV29-1 and TRBJ2-7; TRBD1 matches at 7 bases. The CDR3 length is 12 residues. The trim removed 6 bases at V and 3 bases at J, leaving 5 bases unmatched. CDR1 and CDR2 from the germline V gene are SQVTM and ANQGSEA. CDR3 coding DNA: TGCAGCGTCCCACAGGGGTACTACGAGCAGTACTTC. It translates to CSVPQGYYEQYF.

The gene calls are TRBV25-1 and TRBJ2-2; 8 bases are shared with TRBD1. V lost 6 bases and J lost 7; bases outside the gene matches: 16. The CDR3 runs 17 residues. Germline CDR1 is MGHDK and CDR2 is SYGVNS. CDR3 nucleotide sequence: TGTGCCAGCAGCGAGCCCCCATCCGGACAGGGCATCGGGGAGCTGTTTTTT. This gives the protein CASSEPPSGQGIGELFF.

This clone was seen once. V usage is TRBV27 and J usage is TRBJ2-3; TRBD2 matches 10 bases. Germline V gene data show CDR1 as MNHEY and CDR2 as SMNVEV (reference sequence). The V gene end was trimmed by 5 bases and the J gene end by 2 bases; junction bases not matched to a gene: 10. The CDR3 is made up of 17 amino acids. CDR3 DNA: TGTGCCAGCAGTCTAATGTGGACTAGCGGATACACAGATACGCAGTATTTT. This gives the protein CASSLMWTSGYTDTQYF.

The V call is TRBV28, the J call TRBJ2-7; unclear D gene. Trimming left V 5 bases short and J 3 bases short, with 8 bases between. Germline V gene data show CDR1 as MDHEN and CDR2 as SYDVKM. This CDR3 is built from 12 residues. The CDR3 sequence: CASSPYYYEQYF. The CDR3 DNA reads TGTGCCAGCAGTCCTTACTACTACGAGCAGTACTTC. The variable domain in full, completed from reference TRBV28 and TRBJ2-7, reads DVKVTQSSRYLVKRTGEKVFLECVQDMDHENMFWYRQDPGLGLRLIYFSYDVKMKEKGDIPEGYSVSREKKERFSLILESASTNQTSMYLCASSPYYYEQYFGPGTRLTVT.

This clone was picked up one time. The chain joins TRBV13 to TRBJ2-1; 9 bases align to TRBD2. Germline CDR1 reads PRHDT; CDR2 reads FYEKMQ (reference sequence). V lost 1 base and J lost 15; bases outside the gene matches: 4. The CDR3 is made up of 12 amino acids. In nucleotides, the CDR3 is TGTGCCAGCAGCTTAGCGCGGGAGGGACTGTTCTTC. This gives the protein CASSLAREGLFF.

This rearrangement joins TRBV12-5 to TRBJ2-5; D is unclear. The CDR3 sequence is 13 residues long. V was cut by 5 bases and J by 5 bases, with 12 bases left in between. Germline lookup yields CDR1 LGHNT and CDR2 FRNRAP. The DNA of the CDR3 is TGTGCTAGTGGTCCTCGGACGAGCGAGACCCAGTACTTC. Amino acids: CASGPRTSETQYF.

V gene TRBV7-9 combines with J gene TRBJ2-2; 7 nucleotides align to TRBD1. The V and J ends lost 11 bases and 4 bases, in that order; junction bases with no gene match: 4. The CDR3 spans 12 residues. The germline V gene encodes CDR1 SEHNR and CDR2 FQNEAQ (reference sequence). The CDR3 DNA reads as TGTGCCGGGGGACAGCTCACCGGGGAGCTGTTTTTT. Translated, it gives CAGGQLTGELFF.

The chain couples TRBV6-6 to TRBJ1-5; no firm D call. Trimming cost V 8 bases and J 0 bases, with 8 bases left between them. This CDR3 region has 13 residues. Germline assignment: CDR1 MNHNY and CDR2 SVGAGI (reference sequence). CDR3 in amino acids: CASGGYSNQPQHF. CDR3 bases: TGTGCCAGCGGAGGGTATAGCAATCAGCCCCAGCATTTT.

The CDR3 region has the DNA TGTGCCAGCAGTTACTCGGACAGCATGAACACTGAAGCTTTCTTT. Translated, it gives CASSYSDSMNTEAFF. V usage is TRBV6-5 and J usage is TRBJ1-1; D is perhaps TRBD1 (6 bases). Trimming took off 0 bases at V and 0 bases at J, with 8 bases between the two ends. Per the germline V gene, CDR1 is MNHEY and CDR2 is SVGAGI. The CDR3 contains 15 residues.

The V gene is TRBV5-6, the J gene TRBJ2-3; D is unclear. This CDR3 region has 13 residues. V lost 0 bases and J lost 1, with 3 bases in between. The V gene's germline CDR1 is SGHDT and CDR2 YYEEEE. DNA for the CDR3: TGTGCCAGCAGCTTGGGAGGCACAGATACGCAGTATTTT. Protein: CASSLGGTDTQYF.

The chain employs TRBV30 and TRBJ2-3; 9 bases are shared with TRBD2. The CDR3 has 15 residues. The J segment lost 9 bases and the V segment lost 1 base, leaving 11 bases of the junction unmatched. Germline V gene data show CDR1 as GTSNPN and CDR2 as SVGIG (reference sequence). CDR3 in DNA: TGTGCCTGGAGTGAGGAAGCGGGAGGTCTCCAGACGCAGTATTTT. Translated, it gives CAWSEEAGGLQTQYF.

This clone was picked up a small number of times. The rearrangement links TRBV19 to TRBJ1-1, with D uncertain. V lost 5 bases and J lost 5, with 6 bases in between. The CDR3 is made up of 11 amino acids. From germline, CDR1 is LNHDA and CDR2 SQIVND (reference sequence). DNA for the CDR3: TGTGCCAGTAGTCTTGGGACTGAAGCTTTCTTT. Its translation: CASSLGTEAFF.

The chain combines TRBV27 with TRBJ2-7; possible D gene TRBD1, 6 bases. The CDR3 has 14 residues. Germline V gives CDR1 MNHEY, CDR2 SMNVEV (reference sequence). The V gene lost 4 bases and the J gene lost 0 bases, with 10 bases spanning the gap. The CDR3 is CASSYEGGSYEQYF. CDR3 coding DNA: TGTGCCAGCAGTTACGAAGGGGGCTCCTACGAGCAGTACTTC.

This clone has just one count. This chain connects TRBV29-1 to TRBJ1-2, with 7 bases aligning to TRBD1. In germline, CDR1 is SQVTM, CDR2 ANQGSEA. V dropped 6 bases and J dropped 9; count of bases not matched to a gene: 16. This CDR3 has 14 amino acids. The CDR3 DNA reads TGCAGCGTCCCCGACCCGAGGGGGCCTAATAGCTACACCTTC. This sequence encodes CSVPDPRGPNSYTF. Together with reference TRBV29-1 and TRBJ1-2, the CDR3 gives the full variable domain: SAVISQKPSRDICQRGTSLTIQCQVDSQVTMMFWYRQQPGQSLTLIATANQGSEATYESGFVIDKFPISRPNLTFSTLTVSNMSPEDSSIYLCSVPDPRGPNSYTFGSGTRLTVV.